The next 12 T cell receptor beta chains were all read from a single sample in a study of cytomegalovirus exposure and HLA in healthy donors. The PCR contained 60 Vbeta and 13 Jbeta primers. TCRdb keeps only in-frame clones here, not all; method: immunoSEQ multiplex PCR. The sample has 130,000 or so clones, 65% to 90% seen once. Sequenced input: PBMCs. The receptors were sampled from a man aged 30-40 years in good health and CMV-seronegative.

This clone was seen only a few times. One junction end disagrees with the germline gene, perhaps due to a read error. The J gene is TRBJ1-2, the V gene TRBV5-8, with D perhaps TRBD1 (5 bases). CDR3 length equals 19 residues. Germline V gives CDR1 SGHTS, CDR2 YDEGEE. The CDR3 DNA reads as TGTGCCAGCGGCTTGATAGGGACGGAGATTTTCGGGGGGGACTATGGCTACACCTTC. Its translation: CASGLIGTEIFGGDYGYTF.

The chain uses TRBV2 and TRBJ2-7; TRBD1 matches 9 bases. V shed 3 bases and J 9 bases; nucleotides not matched to a gene: 6. The CDR3 runs 13 residues. Germline V gene data show CDR1 as SNHLY and CDR2 as FYNNEI. Written as DNA, the CDR3 is TGTGCCAGCAGTGAGGGACAGGGATCGGGGCAGTACTTC. The encoded protein is CASSEGQGSGQYF.

The V gene is TRBV6-5, the J gene TRBJ1-1, with TRBD1 as a possible D gene (5 bases). The CDR3 totals 15 residues. V lost 0 bases and J lost 4, with 12 bases in between. Germline V gives CDR1 MNHEY, CDR2 SVGAGI. The chain's CDR3 is CASSYSPGIGTEAFF. The CDR3 region has the DNA TGTGCCAGCAGTTACTCGCCAGGGATCGGCACTGAAGCTTTCTTT.

The rearrangement joins TRBV11-2 to TRBJ1-6; D remains unclear. Trimming shortened V by 8 bases and J by 0 bases, and 11 bases separated the two germline ends. Germline lookup yields CDR1 SGHAT and CDR2 FQNNGV. This CDR3 has 15 residues. CDR3 region: CASVEHSSYNSPLHF. CDR3 in DNA: TGTGCCAGCGTCGAGCATAGCTCCTATAATTCACCCCTCCACTTT. Based on the CDR3 plus reference TRBV11-2 and TRBJ1-6, the full variable domain is EAGVAQSPRYKIIEKRQSVAFWCNPISGHATLYWYQQILGQGPKLLIQFQNNGVVDDSQLPKDRFSAERLKGVDSTLKIQPAKLEDSAVYLCASVEHSSYNSPLHFGNGTRLTVT.

The chain has TRBV11-2 and TRBJ2-7; TRBD1 agrees at 7 bases. J lost 5 bases, V lost 1 base, and 5 bases had no gene match. Per germline, CDR1 SGHAT and CDR2 FQNNGV. The CDR3 is 14 amino acids. The CDR3 DNA reads as TGTGCCAGCAGCTTAGTTTCGACAGGGAACGAGCAGTACTTC. Amino acids: CASSLVSTGNEQYF.

The rearrangement joins TRBV6-6 to TRBJ1-1; the D gene is possibly TRBD1 (6 bases). This CDR3 contains 15 residues. V was trimmed by 8 bases and J by 2 bases, leaving 18 bases between them. The germline CDR1 and CDR2 sequences are MNHNY and SVGAGI (reference sequence). The CDR3 bases are TGTGCCAGCTTCCCAGGGGAAACAAAAAACACTGAAGCTTTCTTT. It encodes CASFPGETKNTEAFF.

This chain links TRBV5-8 with TRBJ1-1; 9 nucleotides agree with TRBD1. Losses at the gene ends were 3 bases for V and 14 bases for J; bases not matched to a gene: 11. The CDR3 runs to 13 residues. Per germline, CDR1 SGHTS and CDR2 YDEGEE. The CDR3 nucleotides are TGTGCCAGCAGCTCCCGGGACAGGGAGAGTGCATTCTTT. Translated: CASSSRDRESAFF.

V usage is TRBV27 and J usage is TRBJ1-1; no definite D call. CDR3 length equals 13 residues. Trimming took 6 bases from V and 3 from J, leaving 11 bases between them. The germline CDR1 and CDR2 sequences are MNHEY and SMNVEV (reference sequence). In DNA form, the CDR3 reads TGTGCCAGCAGGAGGAGCCGGGACACTGAAGCTTTCTTT. Translating gives CASRRSRDTEAFF.

The chain uses TRBV28 and TRBJ1-4, with D perhaps TRBD1 (6 bases). This CDR3 comprises 15 residues. Germline CDR1 reads MDHEN; CDR2 reads SYDVKM. The V end lost 5 bases, the J end lost 6 bases, and 16 bases lay between the germline ends. CDR3 DNA sequence: TGTGCCAGCAGTCCCCACCGGGGGGCGGATGAAAAACTGTTTTTT. It encodes CASSPHRGADEKLFF. Together with reference TRBV28 and TRBJ1-4, the CDR3 gives the full variable domain: DVKVTQSSRYLVKRTGEKVFLECVQDMDHENMFWYRQDPGLGLRLIYFSYDVKMKEKGDIPEGYSVSREKKERFSLILESASTNQTSMYLCASSPHRGADEKLFFGSGTQLSVL.

In DNA form, the CDR3 reads TGTGCCTGGAACCAGGGGCAAGAGACCCAGTACTTC. Translated, it gives CAWNQGQETQYF. The V gene is TRBV30, the J gene TRBJ2-5; D might be TRBD1 (6 bases). The germline V and J ends were trimmed by 4 bases and 2 bases, with 8 bases remaining between them. This CDR3 is built from 12 residues. CDR1 and CDR2 from the germline V gene are GTSNPN and SVGIG (reference sequence).

V and J are TRBV7-9 and TRBJ1-4; no clear D. Trimming removed 5 bases at V and 8 bases at J, with 15 bases between. CDR1 is SEHNR, CDR2 FQNEAQ, per germline (reference sequence). The CDR3 loop spans 14 amino acids. The CDR3 reads CASSLEGLREKLFF. The CDR3, as DNA: TGTGCCAGCAGCCTGGAGGGCCTAAGGGAAAAACTGTTTTTT.

This sequence joins TRBV6-4 and TRBJ2-1, with TRBD2 as a possible D gene (6 bases). Germline loops: CDR1 MRHNA, CDR2 SNTAGT. V was cut by 0 bases and J by 6 bases, with 6 bases left in between. CDR3 length: 13 amino acids. In DNA form, the CDR3 reads TGTGCCAGCAGTGACTCGACTAGCAATGAGCAGTTCTTC. It yields the protein CASSDSTSNEQFF.